This TCR beta chain was recovered during a study of T cells in Graves' hyperthyroidism and ophthalmopathy. Study conclusions and caveats: Median prediction lead before ophthalmopathy onset was around 7 months with the model.

The V gene's germline CDR1 is DFQATT and CDR2 SNEGSKA (reference sequence). The CDR3 covers 14 residues. The V end lost 5 bases, the J end lost 0 bases, and 11 bases lay between the germline ends. This clonotype was counted ten times or more. The antigen remains undetermined. Researchers amplified the TCR beta CDR3 regions from RNA transcripts. An initial round of RT-PCR targeting the TCR CDR3 relied on the HTBI primer set. MiXCR, run by TCRdb on the multiplex PCR reads, gives a single entry per CDR3 protein. The sample includes 690,000 or so distinct CDR3 sequences, around 19% of them seen just once. The sample consisted of blood. The TCR was taken from a woman aged 45-65 years with Graves' hyperthyroidism that later progressed to Graves' ophthalmopathy. The chain carries TRBV20-1 and TRBJ2-1, with a weak D call TRBD2 (5 bases). CDR3 region: CSAGEPSSYNEQFF. CDR3 DNA: TGCAGTGCTGGGGAGCCCAGCTCCTACAATGAGCAGTTCTTC.